This T cell receptor (beta chain) comes out of a study of CD8 T cells in Susac syndrome. On this clonotype itself: Its antigen remains unidentified.

Peripheral blood CD8+ and CD4+ T cells were profiled by TCR beta sequencing. The multiple sclerosis control group consisted of treatment-naive patients whose relapsing-remitting disease, which was either stable or active, fulfilled revised McDonald criteria. Whole-study results and caveats: The study's TCR sequencing and HLA analysis drew on a certain number of individuals. That number was acknowledged as relatively small.

Roughly 0.45 to 1 ug RNA was reverse transcribed with random hexamers. Multiplex immunoSEQ PCR targeted 54 Vbeta and 13 Jbeta TCR beta segments. A single record per CDR3 protein comes from TCRdb applying MiXCR to the immunoSEQ multiplex PCR reads. Of around 170,000 distinct CDR3 sequences listed, around 96% are singletons. V lost 4 bases, J lost 1 base, and 13 bases lay in between. This CDR3 is built from 15 residues. Germline CDR1 is SGHDN and CDR2 is FVKESK. The chain uses TRBV14 and TRBJ2-5; D is perhaps TRBD2 (6 bases). The sequence was collected from a human donor with multiple sclerosis. The specimen was CD8+ T cells from PBMCs. CDR3 sequence (DNA): TGTGCCAGCAGCCGCCTTCGGGGGAGCCAAGAGACCCAGTACTTC. Translation: CASSRLRGSQETQYF.